The T cell receptor (beta chain) described here comes from a study of T cell responses to AZD1222 COVID-19 vaccine. Method: immunoSEQ multiplex PCR; TCRdb's copy keeps in-frame clones and lacks some. The table records about 72,000 clones, 80% to 90% of them present only once. The CDR3 runs 11 residues. Germline CDR1 is SNHLY and CDR2 is FYNNEI. Losses at the gene ends were 6 bases for V and 11 bases for J; bases not matched to a gene: 4. The receptor was derived from an adult who received the AZD1222 COVID-19 vaccine. The sample here was peripheral blood, taken 28 days after the second AZD1222 dose. V usage is TRBV2 and J usage is TRBJ2-1, with 7 nucleotides matching TRBD1. The CDR3 region is CASSLGQQQFF. As DNA, the CDR3 is TGTGCCAGCAGCTTGGGACAGCAGCAGTTCTTC.